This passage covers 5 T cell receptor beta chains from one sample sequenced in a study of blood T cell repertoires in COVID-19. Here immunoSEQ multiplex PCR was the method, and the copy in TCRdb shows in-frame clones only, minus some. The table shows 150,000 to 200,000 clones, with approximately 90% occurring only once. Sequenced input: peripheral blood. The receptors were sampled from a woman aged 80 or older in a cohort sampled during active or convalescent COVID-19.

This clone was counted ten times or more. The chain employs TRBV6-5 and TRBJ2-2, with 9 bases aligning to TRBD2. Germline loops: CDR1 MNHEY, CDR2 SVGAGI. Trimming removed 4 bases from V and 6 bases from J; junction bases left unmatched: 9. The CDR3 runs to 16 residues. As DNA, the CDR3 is TGTGCCAGCAGTTTACCGGTGACTAGCGGTCCCGGGGAGCTGTTTTTT. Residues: CASSLPVTSGPGELFF.

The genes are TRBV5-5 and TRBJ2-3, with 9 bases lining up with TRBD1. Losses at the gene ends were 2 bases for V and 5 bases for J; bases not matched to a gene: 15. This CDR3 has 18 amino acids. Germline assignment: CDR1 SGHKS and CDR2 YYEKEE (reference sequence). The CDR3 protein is CASSFPPPGQGRGDTQYF. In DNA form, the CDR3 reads TGTGCCAGCAGCTTTCCCCCGCCGGGACAGGGTCGAGGAGATACGCAGTATTTT.

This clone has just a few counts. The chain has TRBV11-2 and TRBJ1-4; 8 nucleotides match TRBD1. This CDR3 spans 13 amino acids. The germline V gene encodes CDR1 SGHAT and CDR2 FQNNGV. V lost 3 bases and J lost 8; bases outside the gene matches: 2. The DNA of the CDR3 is TGTGCCAGCAGCTTGGACAGGGCGGAAAAACTGTTTTTT. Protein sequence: CASSLDRAEKLFF.

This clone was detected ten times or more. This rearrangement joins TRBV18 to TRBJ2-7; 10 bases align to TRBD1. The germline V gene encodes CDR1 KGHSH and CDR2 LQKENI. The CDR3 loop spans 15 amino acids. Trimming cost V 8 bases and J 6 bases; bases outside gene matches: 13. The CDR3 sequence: CASRGTGAGGSEQYF. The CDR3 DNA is TGTGCCAGCCGAGGGACAGGGGCAGGGGGCAGCGAGCAGTACTTC.

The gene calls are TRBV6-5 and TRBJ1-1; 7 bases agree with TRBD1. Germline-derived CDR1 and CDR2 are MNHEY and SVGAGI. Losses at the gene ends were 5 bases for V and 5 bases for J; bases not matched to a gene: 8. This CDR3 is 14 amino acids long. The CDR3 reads CASSPDRAGTEAFF. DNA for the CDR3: TGTGCCAGCAGTCCCGACAGGGCCGGAACTGAAGCTTTCTTT.